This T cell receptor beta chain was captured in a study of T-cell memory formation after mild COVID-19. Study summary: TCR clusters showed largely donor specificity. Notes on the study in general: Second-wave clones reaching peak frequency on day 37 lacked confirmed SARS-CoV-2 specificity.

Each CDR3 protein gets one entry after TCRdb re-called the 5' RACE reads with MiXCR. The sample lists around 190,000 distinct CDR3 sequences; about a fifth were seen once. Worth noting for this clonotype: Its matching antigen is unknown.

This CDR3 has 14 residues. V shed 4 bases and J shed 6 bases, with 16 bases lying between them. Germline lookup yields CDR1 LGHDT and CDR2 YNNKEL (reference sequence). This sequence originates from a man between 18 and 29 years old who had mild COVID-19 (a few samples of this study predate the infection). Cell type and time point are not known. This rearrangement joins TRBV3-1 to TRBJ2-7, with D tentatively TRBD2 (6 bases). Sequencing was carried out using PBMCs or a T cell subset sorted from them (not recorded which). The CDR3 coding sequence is TGTGCCAGCAGCCGCGTCGGGGGTTCCGGCGAGCAGTACTTC. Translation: CASSRVGGSGEQYF.